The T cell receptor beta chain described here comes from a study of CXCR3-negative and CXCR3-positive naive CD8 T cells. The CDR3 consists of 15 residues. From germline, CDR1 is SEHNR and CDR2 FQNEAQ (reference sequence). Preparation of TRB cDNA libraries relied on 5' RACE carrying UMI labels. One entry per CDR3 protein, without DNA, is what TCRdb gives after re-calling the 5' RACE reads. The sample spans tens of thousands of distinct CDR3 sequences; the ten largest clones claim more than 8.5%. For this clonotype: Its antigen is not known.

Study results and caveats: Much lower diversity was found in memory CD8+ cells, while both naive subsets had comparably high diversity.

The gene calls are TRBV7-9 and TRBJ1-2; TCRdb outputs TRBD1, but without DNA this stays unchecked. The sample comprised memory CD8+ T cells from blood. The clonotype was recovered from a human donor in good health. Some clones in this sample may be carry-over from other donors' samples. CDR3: CASSNRDRGLGGYTF.